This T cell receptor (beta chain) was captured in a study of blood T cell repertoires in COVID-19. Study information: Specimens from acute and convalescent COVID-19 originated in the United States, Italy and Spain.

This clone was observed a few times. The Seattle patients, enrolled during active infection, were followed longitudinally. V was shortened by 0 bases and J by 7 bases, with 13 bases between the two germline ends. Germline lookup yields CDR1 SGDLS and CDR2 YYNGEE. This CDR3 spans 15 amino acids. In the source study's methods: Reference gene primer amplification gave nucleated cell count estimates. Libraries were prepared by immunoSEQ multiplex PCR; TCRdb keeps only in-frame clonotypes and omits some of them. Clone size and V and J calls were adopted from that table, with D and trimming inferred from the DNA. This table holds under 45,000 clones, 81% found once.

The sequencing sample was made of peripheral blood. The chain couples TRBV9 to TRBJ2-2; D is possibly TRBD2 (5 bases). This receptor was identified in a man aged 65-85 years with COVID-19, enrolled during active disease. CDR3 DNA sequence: TGTGCCAGCAGCGTAGGTTCGGAGGCGTACGGGGAGCTGTTTTTT. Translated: CASSVGSEAYGELFF.